This T cell receptor beta chain was observed in a study of T cell responses to AZD1222 COVID-19 vaccine. Produced via immunoSEQ multiplex PCR; TCRdb's table is partial and in-frame only. The sample has about 100,000 clones, 70% to 90% seen once. The CDR3 is made up of 14 amino acids. Germline lookup yields CDR1 LGHNA and CDR2 YNFKEQ. V shed 1 base and J shed 1 base, with 7 bases lying between them. V usage is TRBV4-2 and J usage is TRBJ1-2; weak D call: TRBD1 (6 bases). The specimen was peripheral blood, collected on day 0 of AZD1222 vaccination. This clonotype originated in an adult in good health. The CDR3, as DNA: TGTGCCAGCAGCCAAGCGACAGGTAACTATGGCTACACCTTC. Its translation: CASSQATGNYGYTF.